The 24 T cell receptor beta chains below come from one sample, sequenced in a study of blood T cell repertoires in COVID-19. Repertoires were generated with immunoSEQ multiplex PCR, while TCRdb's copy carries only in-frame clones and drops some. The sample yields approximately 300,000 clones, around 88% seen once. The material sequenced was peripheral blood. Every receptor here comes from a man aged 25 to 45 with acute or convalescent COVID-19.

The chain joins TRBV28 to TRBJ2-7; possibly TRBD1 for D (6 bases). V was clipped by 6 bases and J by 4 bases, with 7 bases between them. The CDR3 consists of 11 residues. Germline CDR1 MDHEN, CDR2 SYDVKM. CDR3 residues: CASRTGYEQYF. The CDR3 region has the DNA TGTGCCAGCAGAACAGGGTACGAGCAGTACTTC.

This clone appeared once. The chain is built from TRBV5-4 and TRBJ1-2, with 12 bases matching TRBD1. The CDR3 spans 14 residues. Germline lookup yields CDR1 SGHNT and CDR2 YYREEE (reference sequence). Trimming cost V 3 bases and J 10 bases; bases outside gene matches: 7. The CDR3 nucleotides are TGTGCCAGCAGCTATCCGGGACAGGGGGCTAACTACACCTTC. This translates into CASSYPGQGANYTF.

In DNA, the CDR3 is TGTGCCAGCAGCTTTCAAGCGGGAGTTCACGAGCAGTACTTC. This codes for CASSFQAGVHEQYF. The chain joins TRBV7-2 to TRBJ2-7, with 8 nucleotides matching TRBD2. The CDR3 runs to 14 residues. In germline, CDR1 is SGHTA, CDR2 FQGNSA. V lost 3 bases and J lost 5; bases outside the gene matches: 6.

The CDR3 here is CSVEGQGVGTDTQYF. The CDR3 DNA follows: TGCAGCGTTGAGGGGCAGGGGGTAGGCACAGATACGCAGTATTTT. This chain joins TRBV29-1 and TRBJ2-3; 7 bases are a match to TRBD1. V gave up 3 bases and J gave up 1 base; unmatched junction bases: 7. CDR3 length: 15 residues. Germline CDR1 SQVTM, CDR2 ANQGSEA.

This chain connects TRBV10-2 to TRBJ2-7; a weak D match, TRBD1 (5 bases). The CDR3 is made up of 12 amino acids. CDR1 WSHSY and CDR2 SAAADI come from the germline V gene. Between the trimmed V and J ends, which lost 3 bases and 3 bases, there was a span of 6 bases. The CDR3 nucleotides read TGCGCCAGCAGTGACCAGGGCTACGAGCAGTACTTC. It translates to CASSDQGYEQYF.

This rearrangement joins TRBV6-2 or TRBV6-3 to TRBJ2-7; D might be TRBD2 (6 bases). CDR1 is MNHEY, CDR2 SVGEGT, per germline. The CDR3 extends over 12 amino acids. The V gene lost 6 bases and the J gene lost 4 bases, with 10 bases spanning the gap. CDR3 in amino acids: CASSQTSYEQYF. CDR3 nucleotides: TGTGCCAGCAGCCAGACTAGTTACGAGCAGTACTTC.

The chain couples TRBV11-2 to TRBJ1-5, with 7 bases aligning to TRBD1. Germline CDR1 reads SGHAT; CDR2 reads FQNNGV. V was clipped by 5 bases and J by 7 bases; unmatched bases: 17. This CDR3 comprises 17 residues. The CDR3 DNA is TGTGCCAGCAGCCCCGGGCGGGGACAGTCTATCGGGCAGCCCCAGCATTTT. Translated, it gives CASSPGRGQSIGQPQHF.

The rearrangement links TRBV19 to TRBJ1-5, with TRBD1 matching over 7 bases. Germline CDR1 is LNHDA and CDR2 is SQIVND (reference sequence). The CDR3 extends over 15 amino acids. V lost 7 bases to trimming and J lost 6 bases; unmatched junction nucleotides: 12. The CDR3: CASMPYRGSGQPQHF. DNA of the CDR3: TGTGCCAGTATGCCTTACAGGGGATCCGGTCAGCCCCAGCATTTT.

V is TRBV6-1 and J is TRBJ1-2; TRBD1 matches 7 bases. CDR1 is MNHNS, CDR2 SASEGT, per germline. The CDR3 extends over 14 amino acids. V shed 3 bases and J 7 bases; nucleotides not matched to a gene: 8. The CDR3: CASSDFDRVRGYTF. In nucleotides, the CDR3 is TGTGCCAGCAGTGATTTTGACAGGGTGCGTGGCTACACCTTC.

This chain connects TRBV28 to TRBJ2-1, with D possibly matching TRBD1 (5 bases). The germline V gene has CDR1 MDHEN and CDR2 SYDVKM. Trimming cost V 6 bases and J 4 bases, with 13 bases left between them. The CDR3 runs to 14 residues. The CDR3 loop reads CASSLRAGYNEQFF. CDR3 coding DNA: TGTGCCAGCAGCCTCAGGGCAGGATACAATGAGCAGTTCTTC.

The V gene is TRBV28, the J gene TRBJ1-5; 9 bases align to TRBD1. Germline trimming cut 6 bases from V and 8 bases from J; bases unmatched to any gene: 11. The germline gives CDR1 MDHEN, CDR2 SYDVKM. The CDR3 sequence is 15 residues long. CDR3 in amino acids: CASSTDRGERKPQHF. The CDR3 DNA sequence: TGTGCCAGCAGCACGGACAGGGGAGAAAGGAAGCCCCAGCATTTT.

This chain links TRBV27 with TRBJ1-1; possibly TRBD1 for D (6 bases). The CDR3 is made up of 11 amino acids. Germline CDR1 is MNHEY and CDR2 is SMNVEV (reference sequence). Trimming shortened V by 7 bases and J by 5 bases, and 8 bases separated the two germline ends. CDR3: CASTRGTEAFF. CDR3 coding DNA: TGTGCCAGCACGAGGGGGACTGAAGCTTTCTTT.

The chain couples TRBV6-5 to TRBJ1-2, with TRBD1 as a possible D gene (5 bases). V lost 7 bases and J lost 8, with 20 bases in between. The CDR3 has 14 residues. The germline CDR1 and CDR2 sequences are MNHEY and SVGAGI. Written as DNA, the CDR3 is TGTGCCAGCACCACAACTGGAGGAGGGGACGGCTACACCTTC. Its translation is CASTTTGGGDGYTF.

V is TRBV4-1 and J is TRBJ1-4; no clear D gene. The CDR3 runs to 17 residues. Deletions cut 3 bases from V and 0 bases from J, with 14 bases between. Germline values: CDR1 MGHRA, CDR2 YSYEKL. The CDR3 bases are TGCGCCAGCAGCCAGAGGGAGTTATCATCAACTAATGAAAAACTGTTTTTT. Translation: CASSQRELSSTNEKLFF.

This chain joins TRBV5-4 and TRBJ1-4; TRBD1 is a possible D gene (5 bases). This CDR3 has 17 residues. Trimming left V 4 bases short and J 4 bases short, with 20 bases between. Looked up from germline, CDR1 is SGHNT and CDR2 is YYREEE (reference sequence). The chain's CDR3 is CASSPGAVGVRNEKLFF. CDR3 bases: TGTGCCAGCAGCCCTGGGGCCGTAGGAGTCCGTAATGAAAAACTGTTTTTT.

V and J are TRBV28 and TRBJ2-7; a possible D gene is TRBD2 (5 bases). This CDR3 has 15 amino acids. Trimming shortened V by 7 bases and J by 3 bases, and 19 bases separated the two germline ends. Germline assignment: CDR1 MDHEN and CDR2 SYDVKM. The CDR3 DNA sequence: TGTGCCAGCAATCGAGCGGAGCCCCCTTACTACGAGCAGTACTTC. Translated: CASNRAEPPYYEQYF.

Here the CDR3 reads CASSPDSNEQFF. The CDR3 DNA reads as TGTGCCAGCAGTCCCGACAGCAATGAGCAGTTCTTC. This chain uses TRBV12-3 or TRBV12-4 with TRBJ2-1, with a possible D match to TRBD1 (5 bases). The CDR3 is 12 residues long. V lost 5 bases to trimming and J lost 6 bases, with 8 bases between them.

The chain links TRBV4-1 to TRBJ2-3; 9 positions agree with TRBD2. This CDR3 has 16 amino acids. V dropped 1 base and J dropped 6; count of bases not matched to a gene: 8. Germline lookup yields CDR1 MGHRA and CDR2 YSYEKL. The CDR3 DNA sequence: TGCGCCAGCAGCCAAGTATCGAGCGGGGGGAGGGATACGCAGTATTTT. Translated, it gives CASSQVSSGGRDTQYF.

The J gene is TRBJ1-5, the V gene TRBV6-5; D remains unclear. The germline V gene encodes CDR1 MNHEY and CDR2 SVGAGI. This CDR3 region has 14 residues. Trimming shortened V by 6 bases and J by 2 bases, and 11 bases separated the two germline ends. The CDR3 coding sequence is TGTGCCAGCAGCGGCGGGTTTGGCAATCAGCCCCAGCATTTT. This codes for CASSGGFGNQPQHF.

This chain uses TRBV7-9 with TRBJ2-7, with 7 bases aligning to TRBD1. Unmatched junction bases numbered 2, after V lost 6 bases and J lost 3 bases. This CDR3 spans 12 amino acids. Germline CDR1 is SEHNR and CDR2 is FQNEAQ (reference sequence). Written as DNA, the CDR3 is TGTGCCAGCAGGGGACAGAGCTACGAGCAGTACTTC. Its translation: CASRGQSYEQYF.

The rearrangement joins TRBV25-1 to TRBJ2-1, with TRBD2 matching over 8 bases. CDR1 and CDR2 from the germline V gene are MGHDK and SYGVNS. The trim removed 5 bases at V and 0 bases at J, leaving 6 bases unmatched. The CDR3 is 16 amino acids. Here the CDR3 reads CASSPLAGSSYNEQFF. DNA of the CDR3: TGTGCCAGCAGTCCCTTAGCGGGGAGCTCCTACAATGAGCAGTTCTTC.

CDR3 sequence reads: CASHLSSGANVLTF. CDR3 nucleotides: TGTGCCAGCCATCTGAGCTCTGGGGCCAACGTCCTGACTTTC. V and J are TRBV3-1 (or the pseudogene TRBV3-2) and TRBJ2-6, with unresolved D. Between the trimmed V and J ends, which lost 8 bases and 0 bases, there was a span of 8 bases. Per the germline V gene, CDR1 is LGHDT and CDR2 is YNNKEL (reference sequence). The CDR3 is 14 residues long.

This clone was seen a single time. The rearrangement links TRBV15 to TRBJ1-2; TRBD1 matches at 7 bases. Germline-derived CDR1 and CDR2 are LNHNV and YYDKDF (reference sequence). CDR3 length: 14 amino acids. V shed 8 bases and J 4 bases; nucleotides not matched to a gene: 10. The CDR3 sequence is CATAVPGTVYGYTF. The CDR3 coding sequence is TGTGCCACCGCCGTACCCGGGACAGTCTATGGCTACACCTTC.

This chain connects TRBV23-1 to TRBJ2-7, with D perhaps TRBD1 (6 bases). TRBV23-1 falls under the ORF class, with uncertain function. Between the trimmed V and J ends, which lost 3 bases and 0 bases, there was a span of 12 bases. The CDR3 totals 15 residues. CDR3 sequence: CASSHDRWSSYEQYF. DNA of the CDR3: TGCGCCAGCAGTCATGACAGGTGGAGCTCCTACGAGCAGTACTTC.